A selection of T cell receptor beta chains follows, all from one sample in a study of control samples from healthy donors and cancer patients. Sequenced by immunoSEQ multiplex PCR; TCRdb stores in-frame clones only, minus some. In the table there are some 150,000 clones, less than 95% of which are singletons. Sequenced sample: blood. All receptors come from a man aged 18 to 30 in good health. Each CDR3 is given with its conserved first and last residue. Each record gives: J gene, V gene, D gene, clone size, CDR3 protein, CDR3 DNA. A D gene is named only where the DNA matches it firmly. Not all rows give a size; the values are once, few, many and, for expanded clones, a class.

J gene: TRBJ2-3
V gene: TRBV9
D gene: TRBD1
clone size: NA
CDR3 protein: CASSPGDRGPDTQYF
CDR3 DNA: TGTGCCAGCAGCCCGGGGGACAGGGGGCCAGATACGCAGTATTTT

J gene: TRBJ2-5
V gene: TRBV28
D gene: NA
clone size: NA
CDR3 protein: CASSSRRKETQYF
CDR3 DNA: TGTGCCAGCAGTTCCCGACGGAAAGAGACCCAGTACTTC

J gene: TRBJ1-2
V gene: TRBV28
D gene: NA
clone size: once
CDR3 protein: CASSEKLGRNSDGYTF
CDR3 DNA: TGTGCCAGCAGTGAAAAATTGGGACGGAATTCCGATGGCTACACCTTC

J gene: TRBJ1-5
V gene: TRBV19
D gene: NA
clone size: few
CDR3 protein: CASSIGAWGSNQPQHF
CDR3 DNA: TGTGCCAGTAGTATAGGGGCATGGGGGAGCAATCAGCCCCAGCATTTT

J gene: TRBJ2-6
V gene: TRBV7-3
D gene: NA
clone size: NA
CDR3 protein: CASSLGGANVLTF
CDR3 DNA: TGTGCCAGCAGCTTAGGTGGGGCCAACGTCCTGACTTTC

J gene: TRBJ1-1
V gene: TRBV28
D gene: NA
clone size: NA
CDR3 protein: CASSDTEAFF
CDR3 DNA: TGTGCCAGCTCGGACACTGAAGCTTTCTTT

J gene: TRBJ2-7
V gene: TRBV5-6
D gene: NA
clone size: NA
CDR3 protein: CASSRTPPDREGDYEQYF
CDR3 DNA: TGTGCCAGCAGCCGAACCCCTCCGGACAGGGAGGGGGACTACGAGCAGTACTTC

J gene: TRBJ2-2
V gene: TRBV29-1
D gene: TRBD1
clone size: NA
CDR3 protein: CSVEGQGVNTGELFF
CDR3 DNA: TGCAGCGTTGAAGGACAGGGGGTTAACACCGGGGAGCTGTTTTTT

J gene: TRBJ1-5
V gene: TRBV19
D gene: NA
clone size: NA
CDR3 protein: CASSITTEDQPQHF
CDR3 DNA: TGTGCCAGTAGTATCACCACGGAAGATCAGCCCCAGCATTTT

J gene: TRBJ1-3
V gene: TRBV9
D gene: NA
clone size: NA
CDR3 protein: CASSGPNSGNTIYF
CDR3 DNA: TGTGCCAGCAGCGGTCCCAACTCTGGAAACACCATATATTTT

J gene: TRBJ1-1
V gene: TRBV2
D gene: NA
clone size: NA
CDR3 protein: CASSLDRNTEAFF
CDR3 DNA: TGTGCCAGCAGTCTTGACAGGAACACTGAAGCTTTCTTT